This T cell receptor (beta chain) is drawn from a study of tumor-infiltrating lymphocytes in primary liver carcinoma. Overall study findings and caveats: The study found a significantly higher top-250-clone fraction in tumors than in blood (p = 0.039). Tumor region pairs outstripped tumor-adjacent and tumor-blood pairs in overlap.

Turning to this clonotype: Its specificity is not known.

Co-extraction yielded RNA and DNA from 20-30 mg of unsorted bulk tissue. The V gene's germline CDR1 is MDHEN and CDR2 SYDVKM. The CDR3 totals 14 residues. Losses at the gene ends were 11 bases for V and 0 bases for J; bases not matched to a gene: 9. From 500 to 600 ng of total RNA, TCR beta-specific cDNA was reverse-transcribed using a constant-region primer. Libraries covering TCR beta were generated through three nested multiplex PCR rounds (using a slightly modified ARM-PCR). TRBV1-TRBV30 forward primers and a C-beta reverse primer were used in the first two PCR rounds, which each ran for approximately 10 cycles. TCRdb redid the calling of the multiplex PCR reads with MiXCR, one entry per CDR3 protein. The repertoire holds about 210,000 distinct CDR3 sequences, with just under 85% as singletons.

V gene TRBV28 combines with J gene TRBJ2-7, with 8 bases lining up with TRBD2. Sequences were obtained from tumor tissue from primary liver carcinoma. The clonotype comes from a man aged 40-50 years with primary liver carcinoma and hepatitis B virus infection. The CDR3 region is CAVLRAGASYEQYF. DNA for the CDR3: TGTGCCGTCCTACGAGCGGGAGCCTCCTACGAGCAGTACTTC.